Listed below are T cell receptor beta chains from one sample, sequenced in a study of cytomegalovirus exposure and HLA in healthy donors. Sequencing was performed with immunoSEQ multiplex PCR; in TCRdb, only in-frame clones are kept and a portion is missing. The sample lists 150,000 to 200,000 clones, about 79% occurring once. The sample taken for sequencing was PBMCs. Every receptor here comes from a man over 45 in good health and CMV-seropositive. CDR3s include the opening cysteine and the closing phenylalanine or tryptophan. Fields, in order: clone size, J gene, CDR3 length, V gene, D gene, CDR3 protein, CDR3 DNA. The D gene is left open where the match is weak. Expanded clones get a size class; other rows say once, few or many, or leave the size out.

abundance: NA; j_gene: TRBJ2-2; len: 16; v_gene: TRBV7-8; d_gene: TRBD2; CDR3aa: CASSITGTSGVGELFF; CDR3nt: TGTGCCAGCAGCATCACCGGGACTAGCGGGGTCGGGGAGCTGTTTTTT
abundance: NA; j_gene: TRBJ2-7; len: 14; v_gene: TRBV7-2; d_gene: NA; CDR3aa: CASSLGYQAYEQYF; CDR3nt: TGTGCCAGCAGCTTAGGGTACCAGGCCTACGAGCAGTACTTC
abundance: NA; j_gene: TRBJ1-6; len: 12; v_gene: TRBV30; d_gene: NA; CDR3aa: CATGQLNSPLHF; CDR3nt: TGTGCCACGGGACAACTTAATTCACCCCTCCACTTT
abundance: NA; j_gene: TRBJ1-5; len: 17; v_gene: TRBV19; d_gene: TRBD1; CDR3aa: CASKGQGGTQDNQPQHF; CDR3nt: TGTGCCAGTAAGGGACAGGGAGGGACTCAGGACAATCAGCCCCAGCATTTT
abundance: NA; j_gene: TRBJ1-6; len: 11; v_gene: TRBV20-1; d_gene: NA; CDR3aa: CSAQETGPLHF; CDR3nt: TGCAGTGCTCAGGAAACGGGGCCCCTCCACTTT
abundance: NA; j_gene: TRBJ2-7; len: 13; v_gene: TRBV7-8; d_gene: NA; CDR3aa: CASSLGRGNEQYF; CDR3nt: TGTGCCAGCAGCTTAGGCAGGGGAAACGAGCAGTACTTC
abundance: NA; j_gene: TRBJ1-5; len: 14; v_gene: TRBV27; d_gene: NA; CDR3aa: CASSLGGADQPQHF; CDR3nt: TGTGCCAGCAGTTTAGGGGGGGCGGATCAGCCCCAGCATTTT
abundance: NA; j_gene: TRBJ2-2; len: 16; v_gene: TRBV28; d_gene: TRBD1; CDR3aa: CASSQQGALVIGELFF; CDR3nt: TGTGCCAGCAGTCAACAGGGGGCGTTAGTAATCGGGGAGCTGTTTTTT
abundance: NA; j_gene: TRBJ1-6; len: 15; v_gene: TRBV9; d_gene: NA; CDR3aa: CASSPRTDYNSPLHF; CDR3nt: TGTGCCAGCAGCCCCCGGACTGATTATAATTCACCCCTCCACTTT
abundance: few; j_gene: TRBJ2-2; len: 15; v_gene: TRBV25-1; d_gene: NA; CDR3aa: CASSESRRDAGELFF; CDR3nt: TGTGCCAGCAGTGAATCCCGCAGGGATGCCGGGGAGCTGTTTTTT
abundance: NA; j_gene: TRBJ1-6; len: 14; v_gene: TRBV6-1; d_gene: NA; CDR3aa: CASNSGTQNSPLHF; CDR3nt: TGTGCCAGCAACTCGGGTACTCAAAATTCACCCCTCCACTTT
abundance: few; j_gene: TRBJ2-1; len: 12; v_gene: TRBV5-6; d_gene: NA; CDR3aa: CASIDWNNEQFF; CDR3nt: TGTGCCAGCATCGACTGGAACAATGAGCAGTTCTTC
abundance: NA; j_gene: TRBJ2-2; len: 16; v_gene: TRBV6-1; d_gene: NA; CDR3aa: CASSVQGAINTGELFF; CDR3nt: TGTGCCAGCAGTGTCCAAGGGGCCATTAACACCGGGGAGCTGTTTTTT
abundance: NA; j_gene: TRBJ1-5; len: 11; v_gene: TRBV5-8; d_gene: NA; CDR3aa: CASSLYQPQHF; CDR3nt: TGTGCCAGCAGCCTATATCAGCCCCAGCATTTT
abundance: NA; j_gene: TRBJ1-5; len: 16; v_gene: TRBV7-9; d_gene: TRBD1; CDR3aa: CASSPTGQGINQPQHF; CDR3nt: TGTGCCAGCAGCCCTACTGGACAGGGAATTAACCAGCCCCAGCATTTT
abundance: NA; j_gene: TRBJ2-5; len: 13; v_gene: TRBV10-3; d_gene: NA; CDR3aa: CAISEVVSETQYF; CDR3nt: TGTGCCATCAGTGAGGTAGTCTCAGAGACCCAGTACTTC
abundance: NA; j_gene: TRBJ2-1; len: 12; v_gene: TRBV28; d_gene: NA; CDR3aa: CASSFGSNEQFF; CDR3nt: TGTGCCAGCAGTTTTGGCAGCAATGAGCAGTTCTTC
abundance: NA; j_gene: TRBJ2-3; len: 16; v_gene: TRBV5-1; d_gene: TRBD2; CDR3aa: CASSLSSGGRTDTQYF; CDR3nt: TGCGCCAGCAGCTTGAGCAGCGGGGGGCGCACAGATACGCAGTATTTT
abundance: few; j_gene: TRBJ2-1; len: 17; v_gene: TRBV4-1; d_gene: TRBD2; CDR3aa: CASSQETSGGVYNEQFF; CDR3nt: TGCGCCAGCAGCCAAGAGACTAGCGGGGGAGTTTACAATGAGCAGTTCTTC
abundance: NA; j_gene: TRBJ1-5; len: 16; v_gene: TRBV28; d_gene: TRBD1; CDR3aa: CASSFLLQGGNQPQHF; CDR3nt: TGTGCCAGCAGTTTCCTTCTACAGGGGGGCAATCAGCCCCAGCATTTT
abundance: NA; j_gene: TRBJ1-1; len: 14; v_gene: TRBV5-6; d_gene: NA; CDR3aa: CASSFGTGGTEAFF; CDR3nt: TGTGCCAGCAGCTTTGGTACGGGAGGTACTGAAGCTTTCTTT
abundance: NA; j_gene: TRBJ2-1; len: 12; v_gene: TRBV7-9; d_gene: NA; CDR3aa: CASSSGNNEQFF; CDR3nt: TGTGCCAGCAGTTCGGGAAACAATGAGCAGTTCTTC
abundance: NA; j_gene: TRBJ2-7; len: 16; v_gene: TRBV28; d_gene: NA; CDR3aa: CASSHPGTGAWYEQYF; CDR3nt: TGTGCCAGCAGTCACCCCGGGACGGGAGCATGGTACGAGCAGTACTTC
abundance: once; j_gene: TRBJ2-3; len: 14; v_gene: TRBV7-3; d_gene: NA; CDR3aa: CASSLGASTDTQYF; CDR3nt: TGTGCCAGCAGCCTTGGGGCTAGCACAGATACGCAGTATTTT
abundance: NA; j_gene: TRBJ1-3; len: 16; v_gene: TRBV4-1; d_gene: NA; CDR3aa: CASSQDSGFAGNTIYF; CDR3nt: TGCGCCAGCAGCCAAGATAGCGGGTTTGCTGGAAACACCATATATTTT
abundance: few; j_gene: TRBJ1-2; len: 16; v_gene: TRBV11-2; d_gene: NA; CDR3aa: CASSLAEADPNYGYTF; CDR3nt: TGTGCCAGCAGCTTAGCAGAGGCAGACCCTAACTATGGCTACACCTTC
abundance: few; j_gene: TRBJ2-6; len: 14; v_gene: TRBV27; d_gene: NA; CDR3aa: CASGQRSGANVLTF; CDR3nt: TGTGCCAGTGGACAGAGATCTGGGGCCAACGTCCTGACTTTC
abundance: NA; j_gene: TRBJ2-3; len: 13; v_gene: TRBV6-5; d_gene: NA; CDR3aa: CASRRTAADTQYF; CDR3nt: TGTGCCAGCAGGAGGACAGCTGCAGATACGCAGTATTTT
abundance: NA; j_gene: TRBJ1-2; len: 14; v_gene: TRBV7-9; d_gene: TRBD1; CDR3aa: CASSPRRGDDGYTF; CDR3nt: TGTGCCAGCAGCCCCCGCAGGGGGGATGATGGCTACACCTTC
abundance: NA; j_gene: TRBJ2-1; len: 17; v_gene: TRBV5-1; d_gene: TRBD2; CDR3aa: CASTGLAGLSSYNEQFF; CDR3nt: TGCGCCAGCACCGGACTAGCGGGGTTATCCTCCTACAATGAGCAGTTCTTC
abundance: NA; j_gene: TRBJ2-3; len: 17; v_gene: TRBV2; d_gene: TRBD2; CDR3aa: CASSVLGAGGSTDTQYF; CDR3nt: TGTGCCAGCAGTGTATTGGGAGCGGGGGGGAGCACAGATACGCAGTATTTT
abundance: NA; j_gene: TRBJ1-1; len: 14; v_gene: TRBV5-1; d_gene: TRBD1; CDR3aa: CASSFGQGASEAFF; CDR3nt: TGCGCCAGCAGCTTCGGACAGGGGGCATCTGAAGCTTTCTTT
abundance: few; j_gene: TRBJ2-5; len: 16; v_gene: TRBV4-1; d_gene: NA; CDR3aa: CASSLLDGTLIETQYF; CDR3nt: TGCGCCAGCAGCCTCTTGGACGGGACTTTGATAGAGACCCAGTACTTC
abundance: NA; j_gene: TRBJ2-7; len: 12; v_gene: TRBV6-1; d_gene: TRBD2; CDR3aa: CASSGGGREQYF; CDR3nt: TGTGCCAGCAGTGGGGGGGGTCGGGAGCAGTACTTC
abundance: NA; j_gene: TRBJ1-4; len: 13; v_gene: TRBV6-1; d_gene: NA; CDR3aa: CASAITRGEKLFF; CDR3nt: TGTGCCAGCGCGATAACTCGAGGTGAAAAACTGTTTTTT
abundance: NA; j_gene: TRBJ1-5; len: 16; v_gene: TRBV4-1; d_gene: NA; CDR3aa: CASSQDPVRSYQPQHF; CDR3nt: TGCGCCAGCAGCCAAGATCCAGTACGTTCCTATCAGCCCCAGCATTTT
abundance: NA; j_gene: TRBJ1-2; len: 15; v_gene: TRBV4-3; d_gene: TRBD1; CDR3aa: CASSQDGDSSYGYTF; CDR3nt: TGCGCCAGCAGCCAAGATGGGGACAGCTCCTATGGCTACACCTTC
abundance: NA; j_gene: TRBJ1-2; len: 14; v_gene: TRBV5-6; d_gene: NA; CDR3aa: CASSRLDSSYGYTF; CDR3nt: TGTGCCAGCAGCCGACTAGACAGCTCGTATGGCTACACCTTC
abundance: NA; j_gene: TRBJ1-6; len: 14; v_gene: TRBV7-9; d_gene: NA; CDR3aa: CSSSITGRSTSLHF; CDR3nt: TGTTCCAGCAGCATCACAGGACGGTCTACATCCCTCCACTTT
abundance: NA; j_gene: TRBJ2-3; len: 15; v_gene: TRBV5-4; d_gene: TRBD2; CDR3aa: CASRPSGGAWDTQYF; CDR3nt: TGTGCCAGCAGACCAAGCGGGGGGGCCTGGGATACGCAGTATTTT
abundance: NA; j_gene: TRBJ1-6; len: 15; v_gene: TRBV4-3; d_gene: NA; CDR3aa: CASSQVGGDNSPLHF; CDR3nt: TGCGCCAGCAGCCAAGTCGGAGGGGATAATTCACCCCTCCACTTT